These 2 T cell receptor beta chains were sequenced from one sample in a study of cytomegalovirus exposure and HLA in healthy donors. Vbeta (60) and Jbeta (13) primers were used in the PCR. Repertoires were generated with immunoSEQ multiplex PCR, while TCRdb's copy carries only in-frame clones and drops some. The sample yields approximately 100,000 clones, roughly four fifths seen once. Sequencing was done on a sample of PBMCs. The receptors originated from a man between 45 and 60 years old in good health and CMV-seronegative.

This clone has more than one count but fewer than ten. This CDR3 reads CASSLGQGTPQHF. The CDR3 DNA is TGTGCCAGCAGCTTAGGGCAGGGGACGCCCCAGCATTTT. J is TRBJ1-5 and V is TRBV7-2; tentative D call: TRBD1 (6 bases). Germline V lookup: CDR1 SGHTA, CDR2 FQGNSA. This CDR3 is built from 13 residues. The V and J ends lost 1 base and 9 bases respectively, with 10 bases between them.

This clone was detected many times. The chain carries TRBV7-9 and TRBJ1-2, with 7 nucleotides matching TRBD1. CDR3 length: 14 amino acids. Unmatched junction bases numbered 10, after V lost 5 bases and J lost 7 bases. Germline V lookup: CDR1 SEHNR, CDR2 FQNEAQ (reference sequence). This chain's CDR3 is CASSRDSSIRGYTF. CDR3 sequence (DNA): TGTGCCAGCAGCCGGGACAGCTCCATCCGTGGCTACACCTTC.